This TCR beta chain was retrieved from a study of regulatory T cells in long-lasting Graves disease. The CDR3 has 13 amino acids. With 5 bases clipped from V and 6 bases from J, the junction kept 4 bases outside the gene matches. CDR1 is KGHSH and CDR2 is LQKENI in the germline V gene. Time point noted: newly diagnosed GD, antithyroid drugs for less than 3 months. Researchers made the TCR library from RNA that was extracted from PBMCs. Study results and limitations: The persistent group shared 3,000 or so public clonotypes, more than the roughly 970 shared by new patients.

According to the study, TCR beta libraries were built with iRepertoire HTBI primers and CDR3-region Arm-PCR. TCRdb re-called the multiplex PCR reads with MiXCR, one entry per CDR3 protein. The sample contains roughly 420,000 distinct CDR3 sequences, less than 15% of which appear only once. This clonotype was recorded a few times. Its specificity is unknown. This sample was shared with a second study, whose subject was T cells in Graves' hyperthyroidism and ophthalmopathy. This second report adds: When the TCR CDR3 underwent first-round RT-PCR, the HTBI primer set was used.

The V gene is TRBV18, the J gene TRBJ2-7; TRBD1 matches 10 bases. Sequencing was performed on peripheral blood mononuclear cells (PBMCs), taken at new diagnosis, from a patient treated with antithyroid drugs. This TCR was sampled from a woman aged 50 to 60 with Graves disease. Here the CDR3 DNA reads TGTGCCAGCTCAGGACAGGGGGATCGCGAGCAGTACTTC. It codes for CASSGQGDREQYF.